The subject of this entry is one T cell receptor beta chain. Its antigen is not known. The sample is drawn from a study of OX40 agonist ivuxolimab in advanced cancers. Study context: Recorded diagnoses for dose-escalation patients were hepatocellular carcinoma, melanoma, renal cell or head and neck cancer. Overall study results and limits: CD8+ T cells were the subset that, on average, had more expanded clones than CD4+.

On cycle 4 day 1 and cycle 7 day 1, as well as at baseline, blood was sampled. Produced via immunoSEQ multiplex PCR; TCRdb's table is partial and in-frame only. The sample includes under 13,000 clones, just under 80% seen only once; the top ten take roughly 15%. The receptor was isolated from an adult with an advanced solid tumor such as melanoma, head and neck, liver or kidney cancer. The sequenced sample was CD4+ or CD8+ T cells sorted from blood, obtained in a trial of the OX40 agonist ivuxolimab.

CDR3 region: CASSSYNEKLFF. The CDR3 nucleotides are TGTGCCAGCAGTTCTTATAATGAAAAACTGTTTTTT. V and J are TRBV7-9 and TRBJ1-4; D call uncertain. The CDR3 runs 12 residues. The germline gives CDR1 SEHNR, CDR2 FQNEAQ (reference sequence). Between the trimmed V and J ends, which lost 6 bases and 4 bases, there was a span of 6 bases.